This T cell receptor beta chain was sequenced during a study of cytomegalovirus exposure and HLA in healthy donors. Study results and limitations: By a later analysis, the bulk of CMV-associated TCR beta chains appeared HLA-restricted.

PCR was performed using 60 Vbeta and 13 Jbeta primers. This table comes from immunoSEQ multiplex PCR, and its TCRdb copy is limited to in-frame clones, with some not included. The sample contains approximately 69,000 clones, about 80% of which appear only once. The V end lost 3 bases, the J end lost 2 bases, and 12 bases lay between the germline ends. The CDR3 is made up of 15 amino acids. Germline V CDR1 and CDR2: SGHDN, FVKESK. On this clone: What it binds is not known.

The chain uses TRBV14 and TRBJ2-3, with D unclear. The sequencing sample was made of PBMCs. This clonotype originated in a man younger than 35 in good health and CMV-seronegative. CDR3 coding DNA: TGTGCCAGCAGCCAGGCCCCACACCCCACAGATACGCAGTATTTT. It specifies CASSQAPHPTDTQYF.